The 28 T cell receptor beta chains in this list originate from one sample, sequenced in a study of cytomegalovirus exposure and HLA in healthy donors. PCR amplification relied on 60 Vbeta primers (plus 13 Jbeta primers). Sequencing was performed with immunoSEQ multiplex PCR; in TCRdb, only in-frame clones are kept and a portion is missing. The table shows fewer than 200,000 clones, with around 80% occurring only once. The sequencing input was PBMCs. Receptors were obtained from a man in his forties in good health and CMV-seronegative.

The rearrangement links TRBV28 to TRBJ1-2; TRBD1 matches at 8 bases. Germline V lookup: CDR1 MDHEN, CDR2 SYDVKM. This CDR3 has 14 amino acids. V shed 5 bases and J 7 bases; nucleotides not matched to a gene: 9. CDR3 loop: CASSQTDRVGGYTF. CDR3 bases: TGTGCCAGCAGTCAGACGGACAGGGTAGGTGGCTACACCTTC.

The chain couples TRBV18 to TRBJ2-7; 15 positions match TRBD2. Germline trimming cut 2 bases from V and 3 bases from J; bases unmatched to any gene: 8. CDR1 and CDR2 (germline): KGHSH, LQKENI. The CDR3 is 18 residues long. The CDR3 region is CASSPNLRTSGGVYEQYF. The DNA for the CDR3 is TGTGCCAGCTCACCAAACCTGCGGACTAGCGGGGGGGTCTACGAGCAGTACTTC.

V gene TRBV6-6 combines with J gene TRBJ2-2, with D perhaps matching TRBD1 (6 bases). The germline V and J ends were trimmed by 4 bases and 6 bases, with 12 bases remaining between them. The CDR3 has 14 residues. Germline V CDR1 and CDR2: MNHNY, SVGAGI (reference sequence). The CDR3 DNA sequence: TGTGCCAGCAGTTCTACAGGGTTGGCCGGGGAGCTGTTTTTT. It translates to CASSSTGLAGELFF.

V and J are TRBV6-1 and TRBJ2-7, with D perhaps TRBD1 (6 bases). Germline CDR1 reads MNHNS; CDR2 reads SASEGT. This CDR3 is 14 amino acids long. Deletions cut 6 bases from V and 2 bases from J, with 14 bases between. In DNA form, the CDR3 reads TGTGCCAGCAGGGACAGAACAGCCACCTACGAGCAGTACTTC. It encodes CASRDRTATYEQYF.

The chain combines TRBV7-9 with TRBJ2-3, with TRBD2 identical over 8 bases. The trim removed 2 bases at V and 6 bases at J, leaving 10 bases unmatched. Per the germline V gene, CDR1 is SEHNR and CDR2 is FQNEAQ (reference sequence). This CDR3 comprises 16 residues. The CDR3 region is CASSLNPGLGPDTQYF. The CDR3 DNA follows: TGTGCCAGCAGCTTAAACCCGGGACTAGGGCCCGATACGCAGTATTTT.

This chain links TRBV7-6 with TRBJ2-7; 8 nucleotides line up with TRBD2. J lost 3 bases, V lost 5 bases, and 9 bases had no gene match. The CDR3 consists of 15 residues. Germline CDR1 SGHVS, CDR2 FNYEAQ. CDR3 nucleotides: TGTGCCAGCAGCCCCAGGACTAGCAGTCTCTACGAGCAGTACTTC. Protein: CASSPRTSSLYEQYF.

The V call is TRBV28, the J call TRBJ2-7, with 8 bases matching TRBD2. The CDR3 length is 12 residues. With 7 bases clipped from V and 5 bases from J, the junction kept 4 bases outside the gene matches. Germline CDR1 is MDHEN and CDR2 is SYDVKM. The chain's CDR3 is CASTAGGHEQYF. The CDR3 nucleotides are TGTGCCAGCACGGCGGGGGGCCACGAGCAGTACTTC.

The chain is built from TRBV7-2 and TRBJ2-7; TRBD1 agrees at 7 bases. Germline V gives CDR1 SGHTA, CDR2 FQGNSA. The CDR3 is 14 residues long. With 4 bases clipped from V and 2 bases from J, the junction kept 5 bases outside the gene matches. This chain's CDR3 is CASSSDRRTYEQYF. The CDR3 DNA sequence: TGTGCCAGCAGCTCGGACAGGCGTACCTACGAGCAGTACTTC.

The gene calls are TRBV27 and TRBJ2-3; 10 positions agree with TRBD2. Unmatched junction bases numbered 15, after V lost 8 bases and J lost 4 bases. Germline assignment: CDR1 MNHEY and CDR2 SMNVEV (reference sequence). This CDR3 spans 17 amino acids. CDR3 in DNA: TGTGCCAGCGGAAGGGGTAATAGCGGGAGGTGGTCAGATACGCAGTATTTT. Its translation: CASGRGNSGRWSDTQYF.

This clone was picked up one time. CDR3 nucleotides: TGTGCCAGCAGTTGGGGCGGCGGTCAAGAGACCCAGTACTTC. Protein sequence: CASSWGGGQETQYF. J is TRBJ2-5 and V is TRBV7-2, with a tentative D call TRBD1 (5 bases). Germline V gene lookup returns CDR1 SGHTA and CDR2 FQGNSA. V lost 6 bases and J lost 2, with 13 bases in between. The CDR3 spans 14 residues.

This clone was seen only once. This sequence joins TRBV5-4 and TRBJ2-5; 10 nucleotides match TRBD2. This CDR3 spans 14 amino acids. The junction had 11 bases not matched to a gene; V was cut back by 4 bases and J by 11 bases. Germline assignment: CDR1 SGHNT and CDR2 YYREEE (reference sequence). CDR3 loop: CASSRLAGVGEQYF. Here the CDR3 DNA reads TGTGCCAGCAGCAGGCTAGCGGGAGTGGGTGAGCAGTACTTC.

This clone was recorded only once. The chain has TRBV4-2 and TRBJ1-1; TRBD1 is a possible D gene (5 bases). CDR3 length: 15 residues. The V end lost 0 bases, the J end lost 1 base, and 9 bases lay between the germline ends. From germline, CDR1 is LGHNA and CDR2 YNFKEQ. CDR3 sequence: CASSQEGGANTEAFF. CDR3 DNA: TGTGCCAGCAGCCAAGAGGGCGGGGCGAACACTGAAGCTTTCTTT.

On this clone itself: One end of the junction is discordant with germline, which a read error may explain. The chain combines TRBV29-1 with TRBJ2-4; D may be TRBD2 (6 bases). The CDR3 contains 13 residues. The germline gives CDR1 SQVTM, CDR2 ANQGSEA. The CDR3 DNA reads as TGCAGCGTTGGTACGGGGAGGAAAAACAGTCAGTACTTC. It specifies CSVGTGRKNSQYF. Looking up the rest from reference TRBV29-1 and TRBJ2-4 gives the full variable domain: SAVISQKPSRDICQRGTSLTIQCQVDSQVTMMFWYRQQPGQSLTLIATANQGSEATYESGFVIDKFPISRPNLTFSTLTVSNMSPEDSSIYLCSVGTGRKNSQYFGAGTRLSVL.

This clone was recorded only once. This sequence joins TRBV5-1 and TRBJ2-5, with D possibly being TRBD1 (5 bases). The J call may be wrong; the DNA end is better matched by TRBJ2-7. There are 14 residues in the CDR3. Per the germline V gene, CDR1 is SGHRS and CDR2 is YFSETQ. The DNA of the CDR3 is TGCGCCAGCAGCTCCCAGACAGCTACCTACGAGCAGTACTTC. This encodes CASSSQTATYEQYF.

The chain has TRBV7-6 and TRBJ2-7, with 8 bases matching TRBD2. The J segment lost 2 bases and the V segment lost 8 bases, leaving 5 bases of the junction unmatched. Germline loops: CDR1 SGHVS, CDR2 FNYEAQ. This CDR3 region has 13 residues. The CDR3, as DNA: TGTGCCAGCGGTACTAGCGGAGCCTACGAGCAGTACTTC. Amino acids: CASGTSGAYEQYF. Based on the CDR3 plus reference TRBV7-6 and TRBJ2-7, the full variable domain is GAGVSQSPRYKVTKRGQDVALRCDPISGHVSLYWYRQALGQGPEFLTYFNYEAQQDKSGLPNDRFSAERPEGSISTLTIQRTEQRDSAMYRCASGTSGAYEQYFGPGTRLTVT.

V is TRBV5-3 and J is TRBJ2-6; weak D call: TRBD2 (6 bases). TRBV5-3 is identified as an open reading frame with a role that is uncertain. The V and J ends lost 4 bases and 0 bases respectively, with 20 bases between them. The length of the CDR3 is 19 residues. The CDR3, as DNA: TGTGCCAGAAGCCTATCTAGGAGGGGCCCCTCCTCTGGGGCCAACGTCCTGACTTTC. Protein product: CARSLSRRGPSSGANVLTF.

This rearrangement joins TRBV27 to TRBJ1-4; D is undetermined. CDR1 MNHEY and CDR2 SMNVEV come from the germline V gene (reference sequence). The CDR3 sequence is 17 residues long. Trimming removed 3 bases from V and 8 bases from J, with 22 bases in between. CDR3 residues: CASSFSAPVIDREKLFF. The CDR3 nucleotides read TGTGCCAGCAGTTTTTCCGCACCCGTTATCGATCGGGAAAAACTGTTTTTT.

This chain connects TRBV4-3 to TRBJ1-2; D is uncertain. V was clipped by 0 bases and J by 13 bases, with 9 bases between them. CDR3 length: 11 amino acids. Germline CDR1 and CDR2: LGHNA and YSLEER. CDR3 amino acids: CASSQDHSATF. The CDR3 bases are TGCGCCAGCAGCCAAGATCATAGCGCCACCTTC.

V usage is TRBV9 and J usage is TRBJ1-4; TRBD1 might be the D (6 bases). The V end lost 3 bases, the J end lost 7 bases, and 13 bases lay between the germline ends. CDR3 length: 14 amino acids. Looked up from germline, CDR1 is SGDLS and CDR2 is YYNGEE. CDR3 loop: CASSETGGGEKLFF. DNA of the CDR3: TGTGCCAGCAGCGAGACAGGCGGGGGTGAAAAACTGTTTTTT.

A single count supports this clone. The J gene is TRBJ2-7, the V gene TRBV27, with D possibly being TRBD2 (6 bases). The length of the CDR3 is 18 residues. Trimming took off 5 bases at V and 7 bases at J, with 30 bases between the two ends. Per the germline V gene, CDR1 is MNHEY and CDR2 is SMNVEV (reference sequence). CDR3 loop: CASSPYSRPGLLSGEQYF. In DNA form, the CDR3 reads TGTGCCAGCAGTCCTTACTCCCGACCGGGACTCTTATCGGGTGAGCAGTACTTC.

CDR3 nucleotide sequence: TGTGCCAGCAGTACGCTCCAATCCCGGGGGGACACCATATATTTT. It encodes CASSTLQSRGDTIYF. The chain uses TRBV28 and TRBJ1-3, with D perhaps TRBD1 (5 bases). Looked up from germline, CDR1 is MDHEN and CDR2 is SYDVKM. CDR3 length equals 15 residues. V lost 5 bases, J lost 8 bases, and 19 bases lay in between.

The table lists this clone with a count of one. V usage is TRBV2 and J usage is TRBJ2-7; 10 bases map to TRBD1. This CDR3 has 15 residues. CDR1 and CDR2 from the germline V gene are SNHLY and FYNNEI. V shed 8 bases and J 5 bases; nucleotides not matched to a gene: 12. CDR3 in DNA: TGTGCCAGCCTCTGGGGGAGGGACAGGGGCGACGAGCAGTACTTC. Translation gives CASLWGRDRGDEQYF.

This clone appeared once. The chain is built from TRBV27 and TRBJ2-3, with D perhaps matching TRBD1 (5 bases). Germline V lookup: CDR1 MNHEY, CDR2 SMNVEV (reference sequence). Between the trimmed V and J ends, which lost 7 bases and 2 bases, there was a span of 13 bases. The CDR3 runs 14 residues. CDR3 protein: CASTRNRFTDTQYF. The DNA for the CDR3 is TGTGCCAGCACGAGAAACAGGTTCACAGATACGCAGTATTTT.

The chain uses TRBV11-3 and TRBJ2-1, with D possibly TRBD2 on 6 matching bases. The germline CDR1 and CDR2 sequences are SGHNT and YENEEA. V lost 3 bases to trimming and J lost 3 bases, with 12 bases between them. This CDR3 is built from 15 residues. CDR3 sequence (DNA): TGTGCCAGCAGCTTGGGACTGTCCCTCTACAATGAGCAGTTCTTC. This translates into CASSLGLSLYNEQFF.

The chain carries TRBV25-1 and TRBJ1-4, with TRBD1 as a possible D gene (5 bases). The CDR3 spans 17 residues. The V end was cut by 1 base, the J end by 5 bases, with 17 bases between. The germline V gene has CDR1 MGHDK and CDR2 SYGVNS. CDR3 in DNA: TGTGCCAGCAGTGAATCCATCGACAGAATTGTAAATGAAAAACTGTTTTTT. The encoded protein is CASSESIDRIVNEKLFF.

This clone was picked up one time. The chain recombines TRBV28 with TRBJ1-2; TRBD1 is a possible D gene (5 bases). The V end lost 6 bases, the J end lost 7 bases, and 15 bases lay between the germline ends. CDR1 is MDHEN and CDR2 is SYDVKM in the germline V gene. The CDR3 spans 13 residues. The CDR3 DNA follows: TGTGCCAGCAGGCGGGACGCCGGACGTGGCTACACCTTC. Translation: CASRRDAGRGYTF.

The V gene is TRBV5-1, the J gene TRBJ2-4; D gene unclear. Trimming took 0 bases from V and 6 from J, leaving 16 bases between them. Germline CDR1 is SGHRS and CDR2 is YFSETQ. The CDR3 is 16 residues long. CDR3 amino acids: CASSLGVVPAVNIQYF. CDR3 DNA sequence: TGCGCCAGCAGCTTGGGAGTAGTACCGGCGGTAAACATTCAGTACTTC.

This clone was detected once. The chain recombines TRBV28 with TRBJ2-7, with 8 bases identical to TRBD2. Germline V gives CDR1 MDHEN, CDR2 SYDVKM. The V gene end was trimmed by 5 bases and the J gene end by 4 bases; junction bases not matched to a gene: 10. The CDR3 runs to 15 residues. The CDR3 coding sequence is TGTGCCAGCAGTCGGGGGGGAGGAGTCCGGTACGAGCAGTACTTC. It yields the protein CASSRGGGVRYEQYF.